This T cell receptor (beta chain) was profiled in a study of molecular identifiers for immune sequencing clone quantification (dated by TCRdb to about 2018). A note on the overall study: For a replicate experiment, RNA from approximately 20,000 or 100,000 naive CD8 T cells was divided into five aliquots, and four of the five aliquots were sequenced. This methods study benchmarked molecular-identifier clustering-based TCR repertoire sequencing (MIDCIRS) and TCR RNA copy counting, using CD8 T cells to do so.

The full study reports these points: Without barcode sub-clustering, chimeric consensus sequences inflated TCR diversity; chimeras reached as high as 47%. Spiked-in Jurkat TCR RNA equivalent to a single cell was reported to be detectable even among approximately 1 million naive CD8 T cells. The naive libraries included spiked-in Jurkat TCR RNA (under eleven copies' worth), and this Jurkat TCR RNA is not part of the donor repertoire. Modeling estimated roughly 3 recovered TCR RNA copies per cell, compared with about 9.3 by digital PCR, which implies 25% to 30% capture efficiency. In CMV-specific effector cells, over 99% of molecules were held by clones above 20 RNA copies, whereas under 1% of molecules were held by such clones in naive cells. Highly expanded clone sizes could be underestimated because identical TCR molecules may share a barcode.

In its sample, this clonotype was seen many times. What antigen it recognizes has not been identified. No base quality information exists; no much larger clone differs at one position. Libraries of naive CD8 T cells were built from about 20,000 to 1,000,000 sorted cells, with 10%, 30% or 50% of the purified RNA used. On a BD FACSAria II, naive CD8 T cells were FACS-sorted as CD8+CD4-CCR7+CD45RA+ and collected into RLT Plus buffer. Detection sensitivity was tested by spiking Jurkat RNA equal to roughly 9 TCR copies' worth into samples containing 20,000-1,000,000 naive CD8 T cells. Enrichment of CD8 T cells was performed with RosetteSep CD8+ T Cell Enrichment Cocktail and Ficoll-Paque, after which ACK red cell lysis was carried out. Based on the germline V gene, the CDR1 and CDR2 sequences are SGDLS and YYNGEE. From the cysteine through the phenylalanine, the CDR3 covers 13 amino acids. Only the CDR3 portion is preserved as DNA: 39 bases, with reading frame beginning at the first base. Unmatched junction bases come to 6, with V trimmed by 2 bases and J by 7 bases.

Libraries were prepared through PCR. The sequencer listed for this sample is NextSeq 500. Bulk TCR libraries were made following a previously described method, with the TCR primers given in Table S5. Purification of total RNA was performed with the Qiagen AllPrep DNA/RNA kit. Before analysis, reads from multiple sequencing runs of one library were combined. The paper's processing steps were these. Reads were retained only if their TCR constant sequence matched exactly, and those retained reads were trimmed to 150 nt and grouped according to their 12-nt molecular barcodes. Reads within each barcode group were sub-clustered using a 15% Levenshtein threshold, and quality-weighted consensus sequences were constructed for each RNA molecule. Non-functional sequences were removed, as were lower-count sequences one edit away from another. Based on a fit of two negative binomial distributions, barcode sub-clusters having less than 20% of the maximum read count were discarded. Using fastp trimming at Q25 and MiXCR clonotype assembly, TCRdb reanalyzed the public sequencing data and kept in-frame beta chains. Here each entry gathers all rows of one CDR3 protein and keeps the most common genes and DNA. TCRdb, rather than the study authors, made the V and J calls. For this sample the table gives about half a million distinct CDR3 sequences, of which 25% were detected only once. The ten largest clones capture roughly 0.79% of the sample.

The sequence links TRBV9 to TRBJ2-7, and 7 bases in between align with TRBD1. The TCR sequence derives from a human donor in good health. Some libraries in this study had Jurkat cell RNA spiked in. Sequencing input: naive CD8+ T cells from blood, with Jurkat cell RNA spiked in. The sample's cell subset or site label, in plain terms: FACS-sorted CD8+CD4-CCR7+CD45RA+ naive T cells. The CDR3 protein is CASSVDRRGEQYF. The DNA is TGTGCCAGCAGCGTGGACAGGAGAGGGGAGCAGTACTTC.